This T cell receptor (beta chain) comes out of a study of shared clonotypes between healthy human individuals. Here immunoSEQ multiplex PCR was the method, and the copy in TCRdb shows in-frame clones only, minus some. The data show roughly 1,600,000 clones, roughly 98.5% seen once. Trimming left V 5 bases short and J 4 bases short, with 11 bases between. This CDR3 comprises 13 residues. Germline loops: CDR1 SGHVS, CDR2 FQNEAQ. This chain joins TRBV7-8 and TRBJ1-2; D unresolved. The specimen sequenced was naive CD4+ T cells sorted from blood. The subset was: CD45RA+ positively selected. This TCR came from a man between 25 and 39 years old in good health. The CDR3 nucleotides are TGTGCCAGCAGCCAGATCCCTGGCTATGGCTACACCTTC. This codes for CASSQIPGYGYTF.